What follows are 24 T cell receptor beta chains derived from one specimen sequenced in a study of blood T cell repertoires in COVID-19 (dated by TCRdb to about 2020). Receptor libraries were prepared by the immunoSEQ multiplex PCR assay. TCRdb provides this immuneACCESS table in a form limited to in-frame rearrangements. Some clones are lacking; in checked studies, under half of them reflect an unresolved V gene, and why the rest are absent is not known. For this sample there are about 100,000 clones; 70% to 90% appear just once. The biggest ten clones account for over 2% of the sample. Sequenced material: peripheral blood. The receptor source for this set is a middle-aged man with active COVID-19.

This chain links TRBV7-8 with TRBJ1-1; D is unresolved. Trimming took off 2 bases at V and 1 base at J, with 5 bases between the two ends. This CDR3 has 13 amino acids. Germline CDR1 is SGHVS and CDR2 is FQNEAQ. CDR3 sequence (DNA): TGTGCCAGCAGCTTACCCAAGAACACTGAAGCTTTCTTT. Encoded protein: CASSLPKNTEAFF. The whole variable domain, remainder taken from reference TRBV7-8 and TRBJ1-1, is GAGVSQSPRYKVAKRGQDVALRCDPISGHVSLFWYQQALGQGPEFLTYFQNEAQLDKSGLPSDRFFAERPEGSVSTLKIQRTQQEDSAVYLCASSLPKNTEAFFGQGTRLTVV.

The chain joins TRBV5-4 to TRBJ2-5; unclear D gene. CDR3 length: 13 residues. Germline V gene sequence: CDR1 SGHNT, CDR2 YYREEE (reference sequence). V was shortened by 2 bases and J by 2 bases, with 7 bases between the two germline ends. The CDR3 DNA reads as TGTGCCAGCAGCTTATCAGTACAAGAGACCCAGTACTTC. It codes for CASSLSVQETQYF.

J is TRBJ2-2 and V is TRBV29-1, with D perhaps matching TRBD2 (6 bases). There are 13 residues in the CDR3. V dropped 4 bases and J dropped 2 bases, with 8 bases sitting between them. CDR1 SQVTM and CDR2 ANQGSEA come from the germline V gene. CDR3 coding DNA: TGCAGCGTTGGGCGGGGAAACACCGGGGAGCTGTTTTTT. Translated, it gives CSVGRGNTGELFF.

The gene calls are TRBV2 and TRBJ1-2; 8 bases match TRBD1. Germline V gene lookup returns CDR1 SNHLY and CDR2 FYNNEI. The CDR3 totals 17 residues. V lost 7 bases to trimming and J lost 3 bases; unmatched junction nucleotides: 16. CDR3 loop: CASTKQPLTGEYYGYTF. The CDR3 nucleotides are TGTGCCAGCACCAAGCAACCCCTGACAGGGGAGTACTATGGCTACACCTTC. Using reference TRBV2 and TRBJ1-2 for the parts outside the CDR3, the full variable domain is EPEVTQTPSHQVTQMGQEVILRCVPISNHLYFYWYRQILGQKVEFLVSFYNNEISEKSEIFDDQFSVERPDGSNFTLKIRSTKLEDSAMYFCASTKQPLTGEYYGYTFGSGTRLTVV.

The V gene is TRBV6-5, the J gene TRBJ2-3; D may be TRBD1 (6 bases). Looked up from germline, CDR1 is MNHEY and CDR2 is SVGAGI. This CDR3 has 11 residues. Trimming took 6 bases from V and 9 from J, leaving 10 bases between them. As DNA, the CDR3 is TGTGCCAGCAGGTTACAGGGCACGCAGTATTTT. It encodes CASRLQGTQYF.

The chain combines TRBV6-4 with TRBJ2-1; D is possibly TRBD2 (5 bases). This CDR3 has 15 amino acids. Deletions cut 0 bases from V and 5 bases from J, with 11 bases between. Germline assignment: CDR1 MRHNA and CDR2 SNTAGT. The CDR3 region is CASSDSSEGHNEQFF. Written as DNA, the CDR3 is TGTGCCAGCAGTGACTCGAGCGAGGGCCACAATGAGCAGTTCTTC.

This clone turned up a few times. The chain uses TRBV24-1 and TRBJ2-2; D possibly corresponds to TRBD2 (5 bases). Trimming removed 4 bases from V and 6 bases from J, with 14 bases in between. Germline V CDR1 and CDR2: KGHDR, SFDVKD. The CDR3 runs to 15 residues. In nucleotides, the CDR3 is TGTGCCACCAGTGACCGGGAAGCTAACGCCGGGGAGCTGTTTTTT. Translation: CATSDREANAGELFF.

This chain connects TRBV3-1 (or the pseudogene TRBV3-2) to TRBJ2-1; 8 positions match TRBD1. This CDR3 has 18 amino acids. With V trimmed by 0 bases and J by 9 bases, 16 bases remained unmatched. The germline gives CDR1 LGHDT, CDR2 YNNKEL (reference sequence). The CDR3: CASSQDASLRTGSAEQFF. CDR3 coding DNA: TGTGCCAGCAGCCAAGATGCCTCTTTAAGGACAGGGTCAGCTGAGCAGTTCTTC.

This clone was seen a handful of times. The CDR3 region has the DNA TGTGCCAGCAGACGACGGACAGGGAGCTCCTACGAGCAGTACTTC. Translating gives CASRRRTGSSYEQYF. This chain connects TRBV27 to TRBJ2-7; 8 positions agree with TRBD1. Germline CDR1 and CDR2: MNHEY and SMNVEV (reference sequence). Unmatched junction bases numbered 7, after V lost 6 bases and J lost 0 bases. The CDR3 length is 15 residues.

The chain joins TRBV18 to TRBJ2-2; D is possibly TRBD1 (6 bases). Germline CDR1 reads KGHSH; CDR2 reads LQKENI. V lost 4 bases to trimming and J lost 1 base, with 13 bases between them. The CDR3 is 16 residues long. The chain's CDR3 is CASSLQGTKNTGELFF. In DNA, the CDR3 is TGTGCCAGCTCACTTCAGGGGACGAAGAACACCGGGGAGCTGTTTTTT.

The J gene is TRBJ1-1, the V gene TRBV18; TRBD1 matches at 9 bases. This CDR3 is built from 14 residues. CDR1 is KGHSH and CDR2 is LQKENI in the germline V gene. After removal of 6 bases from V and 1 base from J, the junction contained 3 bases not matched to a gene. CDR3 residues: CASSLTGGNTEAFF. Here the CDR3 DNA reads TGTGCCAGCTCCCTGACAGGGGGGAACACTGAAGCTTTCTTT.

V is TRBV4-2 and J is TRBJ2-2; D remains unclear. V was clipped by 0 bases and J by 6 bases, with 5 bases between them. The CDR3 totals 13 residues. Germline V CDR1 and CDR2: LGHNA, YNFKEQ. This CDR3 is CASSQDSAGELFF. CDR3 bases: TGTGCCAGCAGCCAAGATTCAGCCGGGGAGCTGTTTTTT.

The J gene is TRBJ2-5, the V gene TRBV7-9, with D possibly being TRBD1 (5 bases). Germline V CDR1 and CDR2: SEHNR, FQNEAQ (reference sequence). V shed 2 bases and J shed 4 bases, with 11 bases lying between them. The CDR3 extends over 14 amino acids. This CDR3 reads CASSLQGQGETQYF. CDR3 DNA: TGTGCCAGCAGCTTACAGGGCCAGGGAGAGACCCAGTACTTC.

The chain joins TRBV5-1 to TRBJ2-1, with 9 bases that match TRBD1. The CDR3 has 16 residues. Trimming cost V 4 bases and J 9 bases; bases outside gene matches: 14. The germline V gene has CDR1 SGHRS and CDR2 YFSETQ. The CDR3 sequence is CASSAQSGTGHSEQFF. CDR3 in DNA: TGCGCCAGCAGCGCACAATCCGGGACAGGGCATAGTGAGCAGTTCTTC.

The chain combines TRBV19 with TRBJ2-2, with TRBD1 as a possible D gene (6 bases). The CDR3 sequence is 14 residues long. The V end was cut by 2 bases, the J end by 3 bases, with 7 bases between. The V gene's germline CDR1 is LNHDA and CDR2 SQIVND (reference sequence). The CDR3 region is CASSIHRDTGELFF. For the CDR3, the DNA is TGTGCCAGTAGTATACACAGGGACACCGGGGAGCTGTTTTTT.

CDR3 bases: TGTGCCAGCGGGCTATTTACTGAGCAGTACTTC. This encodes CASGLFTEQYF. The chain joins TRBV25-1 to TRBJ2-7; D ambiguous. Between the trimmed V and J ends, which lost 8 bases and 7 bases, there was a span of 12 bases. CDR1 is MGHDK, CDR2 SYGVNS, per germline. The CDR3 has 11 residues.

The V and J genes are TRBV6-5 and TRBJ1-1; unclear D gene. Germline assignment: CDR1 MNHEY and CDR2 SVGAGI. The CDR3 contains 14 residues. V lost 7 bases and J 4 bases, leaving 16 bases between the germline ends. The DNA of the CDR3 is TGTGCCAGCATCACGGGCCCCGGAGGCACTGAAGCTTTCTTT. This codes for CASITGPGGTEAFF.

The CDR3 spells CSASPGQGRTGYTF. The CDR3 bases are TGCAGTGCTAGTCCCGGACAGGGTAGGACTGGCTACACCTTC. J is TRBJ1-2 and V is TRBV20-1; 8 bases align to TRBD1. Trimming removed 3 bases from V and 7 bases from J; junction bases left unmatched: 10. CDR1 is DFQATT, CDR2 SNEGSKA, per germline (reference sequence). There are 14 residues in the CDR3.

The chain recombines TRBV7-2 with TRBJ1-6; 11 bases are a match to TRBD1. The CDR3 contains 15 residues. J lost 9 bases, V lost 4 bases, and 5 bases had no gene match. Germline V gives CDR1 SGHTA, CDR2 FQGNSA. This CDR3 reads CASSSTGQGVSPLHF. The CDR3 DNA sequence: TGTGCCAGCAGCTCCACGGGACAGGGGGTTTCACCCCTCCACTTT.

This chain links TRBV4-1 with TRBJ1-2, with TRBD1 matching 9 bases. The CDR3 extends over 15 amino acids. V gave up 1 base and J gave up 7 bases; unmatched junction bases: 7. The V gene's germline CDR1 is MGHRA and CDR2 YSYEKL. CDR3 in amino acids: CASSQGTGQGFGYTF. CDR3 coding DNA: TGCGCCAGCAGCCAAGGGACGGGACAGGGATTTGGCTACACCTTC.

This clone was seen once. V usage is TRBV7-3 and J usage is TRBJ2-1, with 8 bases that match TRBD2. The CDR3 totals 14 residues. Unmatched junction bases numbered 5, after V lost 5 bases and J lost 5 bases. From germline, CDR1 is SGHTA and CDR2 FQGTGA. CDR3 residues: CASSLSGGNNEQFF. CDR3 bases: TGTGCCAGCAGCCTGAGCGGGGGTAACAATGAGCAGTTCTTC.

The rearrangement joins TRBV6-5 to TRBJ1-4, with D maybe TRBD1 (6 bases). The CDR3 has 16 residues. Germline CDR1 MNHEY, CDR2 SVGAGI. V was shortened by 2 bases and J by 4 bases, with 14 bases between the two germline ends. The CDR3 here is CASSYAGGGHNEKLFF. As DNA, the CDR3 is TGTGCCAGCAGTTACGCGGGGGGGGGACATAATGAAAAACTGTTTTTT.

The chain links TRBV5-1 to TRBJ2-1; 8 bases agree with TRBD2. The CDR3 has 15 amino acids. Trimming removed 1 base from V and 12 bases from J; junction bases left unmatched: 12. The germline gives CDR1 SGHRS, CDR2 YFSETQ. The CDR3 here is CASSLLAGRPARQFF. As DNA, the CDR3 is TGCGCCAGCAGCTTGTTAGCGGGGCGACCGGCACGGCAGTTCTTC.

A single count supports this clone. The chain joins TRBV4-1 to TRBJ2-3; 8 nucleotides line up with TRBD2. After removal of 1 base from V and 7 bases from J, the junction contained 13 bases not matched to a gene. Germline V gene lookup returns CDR1 MGHRA and CDR2 YSYEKL. This CDR3 has 17 residues. The CDR3: CASSQVGDSGAKYTQYF. In DNA, the CDR3 is TGCGCCAGCAGCCAAGTTGGTGATAGCGGGGCCAAATATACGCAGTATTTT.